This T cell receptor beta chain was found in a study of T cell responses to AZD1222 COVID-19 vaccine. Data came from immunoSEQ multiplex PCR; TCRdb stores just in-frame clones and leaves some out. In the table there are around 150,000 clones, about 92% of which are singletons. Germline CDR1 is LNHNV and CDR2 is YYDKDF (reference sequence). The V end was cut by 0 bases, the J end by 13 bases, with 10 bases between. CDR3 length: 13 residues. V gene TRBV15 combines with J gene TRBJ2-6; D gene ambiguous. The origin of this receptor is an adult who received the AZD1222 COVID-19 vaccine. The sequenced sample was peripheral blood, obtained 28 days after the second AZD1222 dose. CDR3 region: CATSRDFFGVLTF. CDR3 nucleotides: TGTGCCACCAGCAGAGACTTCTTCGGTGTCCTGACTTTC. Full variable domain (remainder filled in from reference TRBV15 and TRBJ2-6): DAMVIQNPRYQVTQFGKPVTLSCSQTLNHNVMYWYQQKSSQAPKLLFHYYDKDFNNEADTPDNFQSRRPNTSFCFLDIRSPGLGDTAMYLCATSRDFFGVLTFGAGSRLTVL.